These T cell receptor beta chains were read from a single sample in a study of cytomegalovirus exposure and HLA in healthy donors. Using immunoSEQ multiplex PCR, the repertoire was profiled, and TCRdb retains in-frame clones only, with some absent. The profile covers about 71,000 clones, with about 95% appearing a single time and roughly 1% taken by the ten largest. Sample: PBMCs. The source of these receptors is a woman in her late teens or twenties in good health and CMV-seronegative. CDR3s include the opening cysteine and the closing phenylalanine or tryptophan. A D gene is named only where the DNA matches it firmly. The size entry is marked missing in some rows and otherwise reads once, few, many or a size class.

CDR3: CASSQAHPTGGEQFF; DNA: TGCGCCAGCAGCCAAGCCCACCCGACAGGGGGAGAGCAGTTCTTC; size: NA; V: TRBV4-1; J: TRBJ2-1; D: TRBD1
CDR3: CTSSQGTGMPNQPQHF; DNA: TGCACCAGCAGCCAAGGTACGGGGATGCCCAATCAGCCCCAGCATTTT; size: NA; V: TRBV1; J: TRBJ1-5; D: NA
CDR3: CASSALAGGTDTQYF; DNA: TGTGCCAGCAGTGCACTAGCGGGGGGCACAGATACGCAGTATTTT; size: NA; V: TRBV6-4; J: TRBJ2-3; D: TRBD2
CDR3: CASSFIAGELEQYF; DNA: TGTGCCAGCAGTTTTATAGCGGGAGAACTCGAGCAGTACTTC; size: NA; V: TRBV28; J: TRBJ2-7; D: TRBD2
CDR3: CAISEREASYNEQFF; DNA: TGTGCCATCAGTGAGCGAGAGGCCTCCTACAATGAGCAGTTCTTC; size: NA; V: TRBV10-3; J: TRBJ2-1; D: NA
CDR3: CASSSPSGPSINNEQFF; DNA: TGTGCCAGCAGCTCCCCTAGCGGGCCCTCTATTAACAATGAGCAGTTCTTC; size: NA; V: TRBV5-6; J: TRBJ2-1; D: TRBD2
CDR3: CSVEEEGFYGYTF; DNA: TGCAGCGTTGAAGAGGAGGGATTCTATGGCTACACCTTC; size: NA; V: TRBV29-1; J: TRBJ1-2; D: NA
CDR3: CASSAELAGVLGAGELFF; DNA: TGTGCCAGCAGCGCGGAGCTAGCGGGAGTTTTGGGGGCCGGGGAGCTGTTTTTT; size: NA; V: TRBV9; J: TRBJ2-2; D: TRBD2
CDR3: CASSSPGGNQPQHF; DNA: TGTGCCAGCAGCTCCCCCGGGGGCAATCAGCCCCAGCATTTT; size: NA; V: TRBV7-9; J: TRBJ1-5; D: NA
CDR3: CASSIPATNEKLFF; DNA: TGTGCCAGTAGTATACCAGCAACTAATGAAAAACTGTTTTTT; size: NA; V: TRBV19; J: TRBJ1-4; D: NA
CDR3: CASSYGQGEAFF; DNA: TGTGCCAGCAGCTACGGACAGGGTGAAGCTTTCTTT; size: NA; V: TRBV7-9; J: TRBJ1-1; D: TRBD1
CDR3: CASSQELDKAKAQYF; DNA: TGCGCCAGCAGCCAAGAATTGGACAAGGCGAAGGCCCAGTACTTC; size: NA; V: TRBV4-3; J: TRBJ2-5; D: NA
CDR3: CASSETGGAGANVLTF; DNA: TGCGCCAGCAGTGAGACAGGGGGCGCTGGGGCCAACGTCCTGACTTTC; size: NA; V: TRBV10-2; J: TRBJ2-6; D: TRBD1
CDR3: CASSGGQGARHGYTF; DNA: TGTGCCAGCAGCGGGGGACAGGGGGCACGACATGGCTACACCTTC; size: NA; V: TRBV5-4; J: TRBJ1-2; D: TRBD1
CDR3: CASSLVGQGVEDGYTF; DNA: TGTGCCAGCAGCTTAGTGGGACAGGGAGTGGAGGATGGCTACACCTTC; size: NA; V: TRBV13; J: TRBJ1-2; D: TRBD1
CDR3: CASSPRGPKETQYF; DNA: TGTGCCAGCTCACCGAGGGGGCCGAAAGAGACCCAGTACTTC; size: NA; V: TRBV18; J: TRBJ2-5; D: TRBD1
CDR3: CASSGGQAPNSPLHF; DNA: TGTGCCAGCAGCGGGGGACAGGCTCCTAATTCACCCCTCCACTTT; size: NA; V: TRBV5-5; J: TRBJ1-6; D: TRBD1
CDR3: CASSRQWETQYF; DNA: TGTGCCAGCAGTCGACAATGGGAGACCCAGTACTTC; size: NA; V: TRBV2; J: TRBJ2-5; D: NA
CDR3: CAWISGRAPTDTQYF; DNA: TGTGCCTGGATTTCCGGGAGGGCGCCGACCGATACGCAGTATTTT; size: NA; V: TRBV30; J: TRBJ2-3; D: TRBD2
CDR3: CASSETTENYGYTF; DNA: TGTGCCAGCAGTGAGACGACAGAGAACTATGGCTACACCTTC; size: NA; V: TRBV6-4; J: TRBJ1-2; D: NA
CDR3: CASSLGSSGTYEQYF; DNA: TGTGCCAGCAGTTTAGGCTCTAGCGGGACCTACGAGCAGTACTTC; size: once; V: TRBV28; J: TRBJ2-7; D: TRBD2
CDR3: CASSLPDTSDGETQYF; DNA: TGTGCCAGCAGCTTACCGGATACTAGCGACGGGGAGACCCAGTACTTC; size: NA; V: TRBV7-9; J: TRBJ2-5; D: TRBD2
CDR3: CASSSDRVPYNEQFF; DNA: TGTGCCAGCAGCTCCGACAGGGTCCCCTACAATGAGCAGTTCTTC; size: NA; V: TRBV5-6; J: TRBJ2-1; D: TRBD1
CDR3: CASSLEDTQYF; DNA: TGTGCCAGCAGCCTGGAGGATACGCAGTATTTT; size: NA; V: TRBV7-9; J: TRBJ2-3; D: NA
CDR3: CASSELGVGNTIYF; DNA: TGTGCCAGCAGTGAATTAGGAGTTGGAAACACCATATATTTT; size: NA; V: TRBV6-1; J: TRBJ1-3; D: NA
CDR3: CASSPRLAGGYNEQFF; DNA: TGTGCCAGCAGCCCCCGACTAGCGGGAGGTTACAATGAGCAGTTCTTC; size: NA; V: TRBV7-8; J: TRBJ2-1; D: TRBD2
CDR3: CASSEATGVDTIYF; DNA: TGTGCCAGCAGTGAAGCGACAGGGGTAGACACCATATATTTT; size: NA; V: TRBV6-1; J: TRBJ1-3; D: TRBD1
CDR3: CASSLSLAPDTQYF; DNA: TGTGCCAGCAGTTTATCCCTAGCCCCCGATACGCAGTATTTT; size: once; V: TRBV27; J: TRBJ2-3; D: NA
CDR3: CATSRDLTSGRIEQFF; DNA: TGTGCCACCAGCAGAGATCTTACTAGCGGGAGAATTGAGCAGTTCTTC; size: once; V: TRBV15; J: TRBJ2-1; D: TRBD2
CDR3: CASSVTGGAGYTF; DNA: TGTGCCAGCAGTGTCACAGGGGGCGCCGGCTACACCTTC; size: NA; V: TRBV25-1; J: TRBJ1-2; D: TRBD1
CDR3: CASSVGQGDGYTF; DNA: TGTGCCAGCAGCGTAGGTCAGGGCGATGGCTACACCTTC; size: NA; V: TRBV9; J: TRBJ1-2; D: NA
CDR3: CASSQGKTGGEQFF; DNA: TGCGCCAGCAGCCAAGGAAAGACAGGGGGTGAGCAGTTCTTC; size: once; V: TRBV4-3; J: TRBJ2-1; D: TRBD1
CDR3: CASSAGRALNEQFF; DNA: TGTGCCAGCTCAGCGGGGCGAGCCTTGAATGAGCAGTTCTTC; size: once; V: TRBV18; J: TRBJ2-1; D: NA
CDR3: CASSQSPGQGFGNTIYF; DNA: TGCGCCAGCAGCCAGAGCCCGGGACAGGGTTTTGGAAACACCATATATTTT; size: NA; V: TRBV4-3; J: TRBJ1-3; D: TRBD1
CDR3: CAWTGDNYGYTF; DNA: TGTGCCTGGACAGGGGATAACTATGGCTACACCTTC; size: NA; V: TRBV30; J: TRBJ1-2; D: NA
CDR3: CASSLRQGYTGELFF; DNA: TGTGCCAGCAGCTTACGGCAGGGATACACCGGGGAGCTGTTTTTT; size: NA; V: TRBV7-6; J: TRBJ2-2; D: NA
CDR3: CASSQSLAGLNEQFF; DNA: TGTGCCAGCAGCCAATCACTAGCGGGGTTGAATGAGCAGTTCTTC; size: NA; V: TRBV7-3; J: TRBJ2-1; D: TRBD2
CDR3: CAWSFWTSEYEQYF; DNA: TGTGCCTGGAGTTTTTGGACTAGCGAGTACGAGCAGTACTTC; size: NA; V: TRBV30; J: TRBJ2-7; D: TRBD2
CDR3: CAWSGGLGRYQETQYF; DNA: TGTGCCTGGAGTGGGGGCTTGGGGAGGTACCAAGAGACCCAGTACTTC; size: few; V: TRBV30; J: TRBJ2-5; D: NA
CDR3: CASSSHGTGGYEQYF; DNA: TGTGCCAGCAGCTCCCACGGGACAGGGGGTTACGAGCAGTACTTC; size: NA; V: TRBV11-2; J: TRBJ2-7; D: TRBD1
CDR3: CASSSNKGQGFGYTF; DNA: TGTGCCAGCAGCTCGAATAAGGGACAGGGGTTTGGCTACACCTTC; size: NA; V: TRBV7-6; J: TRBJ1-2; D: TRBD1
CDR3: CASSALAGSSYEQYF; DNA: TGTGCCAGCAGTGCACTAGCGGGGTCCTCCTACGAGCAGTACTTC; size: NA; V: TRBV6-1; J: TRBJ2-7; D: TRBD2
CDR3: CASSPRRGGGSSTDTQYF; DNA: TGCGCCAGCAGCCCCCGTCGTGGCGGGGGGAGTAGCACAGATACGCAGTATTTT; size: NA; V: TRBV5-1; J: TRBJ2-3; D: TRBD2
CDR3: CASSLREGSSYNEQFF; DNA: TGTGCCAGCAGCCTCCGCGAAGGGAGCTCCTACAATGAGCAGTTCTTC; size: NA; V: TRBV11-2; J: TRBJ2-1; D: NA
CDR3: CASSLGSPGDTQYF; DNA: TGTGCCAGCAGCTTAGGCTCTCCGGGGGATACGCAGTATTTT; size: NA; V: TRBV7-3; J: TRBJ2-3; D: NA
CDR3: CASSETRFGPLHF; DNA: TGCGCCAGCAGTGAGACACGTTTTGGACCCCTCCACTTT; size: NA; V: TRBV10-1; J: TRBJ1-6; D: NA